This TCR beta chain appears in the sequencing data of a study of cytomegalovirus exposure and HLA in healthy donors. Overall study results and limits: Common viral pathogens were later found to be apparently linked to several of the most significant clusters. In a later analysis, around 18,000 TCR beta sequences were associated with HLA alleles at 0.05 false discovery rate. Association of a missense DCLRE1C variant with TCR beta V- and J-gene trimming was reported in a later analysis.

The PCR had 60 Vbeta and 13 Jbeta primers. TCRdb's copy holds only in-frame clones and misses some; the assay was immunoSEQ multiplex PCR. The sample has under 300,000 clones, 75% to 90% seen once. On this clone: Antigen specificity is unknown.

Participants comprised healthy donors of bone marrow. This CDR3 has 14 amino acids. Germline CDR1 and CDR2: SEHNR and FQNEAQ (reference sequence). Germline trimming cut 1 base from V and 2 bases from J; bases unmatched to any gene: 2. The sample consisted of PBMCs. This chain uses TRBV7-9 with TRBJ2-7; 7 nucleotides agree with TRBD1. The receptor comes from a middle-aged man in good health and CMV-seropositive. The CDR3 reads CASSLVGTAYEQYF. In nucleotides, the CDR3 is TGTGCCAGCAGCTTAGTCGGGACAGCCTACGAGCAGTACTTC.